A single sample gave rise to the 5 T cell receptor beta chains below, sequenced in a study of glioma-infiltrating T cells. The iRepertoire nested amplicon-rescue multiplex PCR amplified TCR alpha and beta CDR3s from RNA. TCRdb independently ran MiXCR on the multiplex PCR reads; one entry per CDR3 protein. The sample includes approximately 120,000 distinct CDR3 sequences, approximately 26% of them seen just once. The sequencing sample was made of glioma tissue, nonneoplastic brain tissue, or PBMCs (not recorded which). Receptors originate from a human donor with low-grade glioma or glioblastoma, undergoing nonglioma brain surgery, or in good health (not recorded which).

In its sample, this clonotype was seen many times. This sequence joins TRBV7-2 and TRBJ2-1; maybe TRBD2 (6 bases). The CDR3 spans 17 residues. The germline V and J ends were trimmed by 0 bases and 2 bases, with 14 bases remaining between them. CDR1 and CDR2 from the germline V gene are SGHTA and FQGNSA. DNA of the CDR3: TGTGCCAGCAGCTTAGCGGGGGGAGCGGTCACCTACAATGAGCAGTTCTTC. Translated, it gives CASSLAGGAVTYNEQFF.

At least ten counts were recorded for this clonotype. This chain joins TRBV6-1 and TRBJ2-3; TRBD1 matches at 7 bases. Germline loops: CDR1 MNHNS, CDR2 SASEGT. This CDR3 spans 15 amino acids. J was trimmed by 2 bases and V by 5 bases; bases with no gene match: 7. CDR3 amino acids: CASSLDRTFTDTQYF. CDR3 bases: TGTGCCAGCAGTCTGGACAGGACATTCACAGATACGCAGTATTTT.

The gene calls are TRBV10-3 and TRBJ1-2; the match to TRBD1 covers 7 bases. This CDR3 is built from 12 residues. Trimming took 8 bases from V and 8 from J; bases not matched to a gene: 8. The germline V gene encodes CDR1 ENHRY and CDR2 SYGVKD. In DNA form, the CDR3 reads TGTGCCATCGCAACAGGGGCGGAGGGCTACACCTTC. This gives the protein CAIATGAEGYTF.

This clonotype is medium-sized within its sample. CDR3: CASSPDLTGNYGYTF. CDR3 sequence (DNA): TGTGCCAGCAGTCCCGATCTTACGGGTAACTATGGCTACACCTTC. This rearrangement joins TRBV27 to TRBJ1-2; D gene uncertain. The V gene's germline CDR1 is MNHEY and CDR2 SMNVEV (reference sequence). V gave up 5 bases and J gave up 1 base, with 14 bases separating them. The CDR3 sequence is 15 residues long.

This clonotype was seen ten or more times. The chain carries TRBV28 and TRBJ2-7; D remains unclear. V was pared by 3 bases and J by 5 bases, with 11 bases between. CDR3 length: 13 residues. Germline V lookup: CDR1 MDHEN, CDR2 SYDVKM. The CDR3 loop reads CASSFLPNHEQYF. For the CDR3, the DNA is TGTGCCAGCAGTTTTCTACCGAATCACGAGCAGTACTTC.